This record covers a single T cell receptor (beta chain). No antigen is known for it. This sample is drawn from a study of monozygotic twins with inflammatory bowel disease. Regarding the study as a whole: Possibly reflecting limited power, no difference in repertoire similarity was found between concordant and discordant twins.

Germline CDR1 and CDR2: SNHLY and FYNNEI. The CDR3 length is 15 residues. Reanalyzing the 5' RACE reads, TCRdb keeps one entry per CDR3 protein, without DNA. The specimen's table records some 330,000 distinct CDR3 sequences. Sequenced material: blood. The source is a human donor with ulcerative colitis or Crohn's disease, or a healthy co-twin of an affected twin (not recorded which). The V gene is TRBV2, the J gene TRBJ2-3; with no DNA, the TCRdb D assignment of TRBD2 cannot be verified. CDR3 sequence reads: CASSAGPRLTDTQYF.